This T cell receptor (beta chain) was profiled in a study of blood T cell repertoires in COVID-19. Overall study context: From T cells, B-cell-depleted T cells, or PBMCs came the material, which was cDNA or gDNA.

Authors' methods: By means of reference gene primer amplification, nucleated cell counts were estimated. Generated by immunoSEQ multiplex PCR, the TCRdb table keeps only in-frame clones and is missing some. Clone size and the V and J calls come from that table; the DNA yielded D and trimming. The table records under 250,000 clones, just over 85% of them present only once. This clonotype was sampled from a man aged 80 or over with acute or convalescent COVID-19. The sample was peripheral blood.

CDR3 residues: CASSQGASGGQETQYF. CDR3 bases: TGTGCCAGCTCTCAGGGCGCTAGCGGGGGTCAAGAGACCCAGTACTTC. The rearrangement links TRBV18 to TRBJ2-5; 10 positions agree with TRBD2. Germline loops: CDR1 KGHSH, CDR2 LQKENI. The CDR3 extends over 16 amino acids. J gave up 2 bases and V 6 bases, and 9 bases lay outside the gene matches.